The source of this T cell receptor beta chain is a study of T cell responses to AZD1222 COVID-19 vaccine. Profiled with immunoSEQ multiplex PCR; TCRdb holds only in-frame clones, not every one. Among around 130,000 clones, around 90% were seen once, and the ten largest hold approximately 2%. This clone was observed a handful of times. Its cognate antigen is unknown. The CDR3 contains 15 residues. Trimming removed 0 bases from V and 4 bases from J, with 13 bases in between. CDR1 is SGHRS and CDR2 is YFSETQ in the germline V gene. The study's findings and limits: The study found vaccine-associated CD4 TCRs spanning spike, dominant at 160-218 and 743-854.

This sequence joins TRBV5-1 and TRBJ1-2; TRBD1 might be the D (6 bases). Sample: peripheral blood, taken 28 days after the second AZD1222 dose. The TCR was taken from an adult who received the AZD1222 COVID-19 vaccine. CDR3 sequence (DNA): TGCGCCAGCAGCTTGGGCAGGGGAGTCGTCTATGGCTACACCTTC. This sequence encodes CASSLGRGVVYGYTF.